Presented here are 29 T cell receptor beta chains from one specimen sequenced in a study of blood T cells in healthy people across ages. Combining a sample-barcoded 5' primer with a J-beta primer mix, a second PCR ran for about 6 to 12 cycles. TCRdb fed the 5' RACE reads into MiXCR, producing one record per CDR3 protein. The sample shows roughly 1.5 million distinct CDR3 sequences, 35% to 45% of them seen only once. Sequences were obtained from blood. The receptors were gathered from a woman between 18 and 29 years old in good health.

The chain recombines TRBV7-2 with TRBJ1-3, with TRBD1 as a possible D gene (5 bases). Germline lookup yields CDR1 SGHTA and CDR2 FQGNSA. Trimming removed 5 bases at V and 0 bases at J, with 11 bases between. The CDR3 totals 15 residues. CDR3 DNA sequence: TGTGCCAGCAGCAGGGACCTAGGCTCTGGAAACACCATATATTTT. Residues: CASSRDLGSGNTIYF.

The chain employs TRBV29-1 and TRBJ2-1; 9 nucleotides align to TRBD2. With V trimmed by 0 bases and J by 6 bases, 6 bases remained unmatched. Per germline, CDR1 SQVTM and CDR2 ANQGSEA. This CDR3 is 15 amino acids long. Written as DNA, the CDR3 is TGCAGCGTTGAAGACCTAGCGGGACCCATCAATGAGCAGTTCTTC. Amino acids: CSVEDLAGPINEQFF.

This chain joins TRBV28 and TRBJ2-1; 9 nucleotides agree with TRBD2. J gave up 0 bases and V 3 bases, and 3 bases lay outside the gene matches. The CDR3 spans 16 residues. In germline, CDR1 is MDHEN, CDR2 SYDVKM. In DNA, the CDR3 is TGTGCCAGCAGTTTTGTACTAGCGGGCTCCTACAATGAGCAGTTCTTC. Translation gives CASSFVLAGSYNEQFF.

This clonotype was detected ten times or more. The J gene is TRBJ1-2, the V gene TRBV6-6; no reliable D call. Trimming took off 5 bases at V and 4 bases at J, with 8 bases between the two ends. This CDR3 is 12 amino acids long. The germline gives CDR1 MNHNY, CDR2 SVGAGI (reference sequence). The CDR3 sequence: CASSAVGYGYTF. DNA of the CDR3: TGTGCCAGCAGTGCGGTGGGCTATGGCTACACCTTC.

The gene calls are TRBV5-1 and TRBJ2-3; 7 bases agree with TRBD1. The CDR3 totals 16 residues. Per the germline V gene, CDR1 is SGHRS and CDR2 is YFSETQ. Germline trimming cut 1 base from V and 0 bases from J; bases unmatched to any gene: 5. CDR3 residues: CASSLWGTDSTDTQYF. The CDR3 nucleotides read TGCGCCAGCAGCTTGTGGGGGACAGATAGCACAGATACGCAGTATTTT.

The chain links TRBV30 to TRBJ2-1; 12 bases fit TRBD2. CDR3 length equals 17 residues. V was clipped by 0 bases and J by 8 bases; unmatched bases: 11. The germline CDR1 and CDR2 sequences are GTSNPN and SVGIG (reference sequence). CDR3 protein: CAWSVPASGGVRDEQFF. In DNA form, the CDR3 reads TGTGCCTGGAGTGTACCGGCTAGCGGGGGGGTCAGGGATGAGCAGTTCTTC.

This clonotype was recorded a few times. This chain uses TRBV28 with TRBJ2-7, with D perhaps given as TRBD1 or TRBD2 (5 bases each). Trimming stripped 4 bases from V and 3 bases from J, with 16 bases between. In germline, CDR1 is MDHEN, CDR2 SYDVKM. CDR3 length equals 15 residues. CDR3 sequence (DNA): TGTGCCAGCAGTTCTCATGGGGGTCGGAGCTACGAGCAGTACTTC. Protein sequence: CASSSHGGRSYEQYF.

DNA for the CDR3: TGTGCCAGCGGGTTAGCGGGGGAAATGAATACGCAGTATTTT. It is translated as CASGLAGEMNTQYF. V gene TRBV2 combines with J gene TRBJ2-3; 9 bases fit TRBD2. V shed 8 bases and J 7 bases; nucleotides not matched to a gene: 10. Germline V gene sequence: CDR1 SNHLY, CDR2 FYNNEI. The CDR3 has 14 residues. Supplemented by reference TRBV2 and TRBJ2-3, the full variable domain reads EPEVTQTPSHQVTQMGQEVILRCVPISNHLYFYWYRQILGQKVEFLVSFYNNEISEKSEIFDDQFSVERPDGSNFTLKIRSTKLEDSAMYFCASGLAGEMNTQYFGPGTRLTVL.

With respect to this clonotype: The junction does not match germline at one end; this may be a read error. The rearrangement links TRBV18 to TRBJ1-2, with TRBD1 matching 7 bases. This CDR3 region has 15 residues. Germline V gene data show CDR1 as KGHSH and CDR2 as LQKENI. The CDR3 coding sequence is TGTGCCAACTCACCCAACAACAGGGGCCCCTATGGCTACACCTTC. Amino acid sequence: CANSPNNRGPYGYTF.

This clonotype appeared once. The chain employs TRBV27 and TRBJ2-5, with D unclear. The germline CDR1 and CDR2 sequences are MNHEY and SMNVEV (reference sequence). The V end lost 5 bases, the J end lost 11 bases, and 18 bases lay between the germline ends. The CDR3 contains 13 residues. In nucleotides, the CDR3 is TGTGCCAGCAGTCTCACTCCCCTCGGTGAGCAGTACTTC. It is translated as CASSLTPLGEQYF.

Written as DNA, the CDR3 is TGTGCCACCAGTGAGACGGATAGTGAGCAGTACTTC. Residues: CATSETDSEQYF. V usage is TRBV24-1 and J usage is TRBJ2-7; the D is unclear. This CDR3 is 12 amino acids long. Trimming removed 4 bases at V and 7 bases at J, with 10 bases between. Germline assignment: CDR1 KGHDR and CDR2 SFDVKD.

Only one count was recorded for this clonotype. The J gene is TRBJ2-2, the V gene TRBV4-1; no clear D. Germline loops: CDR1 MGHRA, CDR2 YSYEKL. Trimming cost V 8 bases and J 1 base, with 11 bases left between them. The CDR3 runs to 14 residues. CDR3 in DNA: TGCGCCAGCCGAGAGCGCCTGAACACCGGGGAGCTGTTTTTT. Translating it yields CASRERLNTGELFF.

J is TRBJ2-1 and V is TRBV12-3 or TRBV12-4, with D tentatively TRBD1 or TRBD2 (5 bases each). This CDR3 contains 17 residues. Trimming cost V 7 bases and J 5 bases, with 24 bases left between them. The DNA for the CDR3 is TGTGCCAGCACAGGCCGCTGGAGGCAGGACAACAACAATGAGCAGTTCTTC. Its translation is CASTGRWRQDNNNEQFF.

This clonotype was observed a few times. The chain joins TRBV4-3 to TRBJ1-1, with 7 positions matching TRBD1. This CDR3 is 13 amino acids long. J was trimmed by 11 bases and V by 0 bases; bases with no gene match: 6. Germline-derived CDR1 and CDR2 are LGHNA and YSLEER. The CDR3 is CASSQEGGQFAFF. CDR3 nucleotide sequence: TGCGCCAGCAGCCAAGAGGGGGGACAGTTTGCTTTCTTT.

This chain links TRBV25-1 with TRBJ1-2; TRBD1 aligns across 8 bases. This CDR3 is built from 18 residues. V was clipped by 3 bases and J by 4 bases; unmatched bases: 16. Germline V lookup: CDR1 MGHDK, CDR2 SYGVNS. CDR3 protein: CASSELGQGQTCGYGYTF. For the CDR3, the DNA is TGTGCCAGCAGTGAGCTCGGACAGGGCCAAACATGCGGCTATGGCTACACCTTC.

In DNA, the CDR3 is TGCAGTGCTAGCCTGGGACTAGCGGGAGGTGCAGATACGCAGTATTTT. It translates to CSASLGLAGGADTQYF. This chain joins TRBV20-1 and TRBJ2-3, with 15 bases fitting TRBD2. Germline V gives CDR1 DFQATT, CDR2 SNEGSKA (reference sequence). The CDR3 has 16 amino acids. V was pared by 3 bases and J by 4 bases, with 5 bases of the junction left unmatched.

CDR3 sequence: CASSLRSRVNQPQHF. Written as DNA, the CDR3 is TGTGCCAGCAGCTTAAGGAGCAGGGTCAATCAGCCCCAGCATTTT. The chain uses TRBV7-2 and TRBJ1-5; possible D gene TRBD1, 5 bases. The CDR3 runs to 15 residues. CDR1 and CDR2 from the germline V gene are SGHTA and FQGNSA. V gave up 2 bases and J gave up 3 bases, with 11 bases separating them. The entire variable domain, with the rest obtained from reference TRBV7-2 and TRBJ1-5, is as follows: GAGVSQSPSNKVTEKGKDVELRCDPISGHTALYWYRQSLGQGLEFLIYFQGNSAPDKSGLPSDRFSAERTGGSVSTLTIQRTQQEDSAVYLCASSLRSRVNQPQHFGDGTRLSIL.

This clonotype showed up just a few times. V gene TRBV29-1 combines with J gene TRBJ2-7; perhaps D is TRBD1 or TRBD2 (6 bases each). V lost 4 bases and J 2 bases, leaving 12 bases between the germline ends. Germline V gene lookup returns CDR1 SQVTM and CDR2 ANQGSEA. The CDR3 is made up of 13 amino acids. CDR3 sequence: CSVVGGPAYEQYF. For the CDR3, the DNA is TGCAGCGTTGTAGGGGGGCCCGCCTACGAGCAGTACTTC.

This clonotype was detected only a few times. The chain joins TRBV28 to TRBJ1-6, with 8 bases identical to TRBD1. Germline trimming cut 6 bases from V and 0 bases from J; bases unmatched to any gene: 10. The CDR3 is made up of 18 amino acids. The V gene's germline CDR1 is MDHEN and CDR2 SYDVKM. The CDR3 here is CASSQRTGRSSYNSPLHF. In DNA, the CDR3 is TGTGCCAGCAGCCAGCGGACAGGGCGTAGCTCCTATAATTCACCCCTCCACTTT. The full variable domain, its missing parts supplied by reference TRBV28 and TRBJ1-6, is DVKVTQSSRYLVKRTGEKVFLECVQDMDHENMFWYRQDPGLGLRLIYFSYDVKMKEKGDIPEGYSVSREKKERFSLILESASTNQTSMYLCASSQRTGRSSYNSPLHFGNGTRLTVT.

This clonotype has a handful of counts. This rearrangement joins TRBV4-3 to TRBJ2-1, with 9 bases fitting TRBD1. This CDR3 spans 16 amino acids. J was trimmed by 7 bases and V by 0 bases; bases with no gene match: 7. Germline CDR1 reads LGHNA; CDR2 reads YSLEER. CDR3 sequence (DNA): TGCGCCAGCAGCCAAGACCCAGGGACAGGGACTAATGAGCAGTTCTTC. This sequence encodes CASSQDPGTGTNEQFF.

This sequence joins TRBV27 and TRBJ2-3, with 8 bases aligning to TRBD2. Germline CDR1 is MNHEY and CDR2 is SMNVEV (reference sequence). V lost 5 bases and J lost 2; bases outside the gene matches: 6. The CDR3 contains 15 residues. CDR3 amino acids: CASSTIAGPTDTQYF. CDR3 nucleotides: TGTGCCAGCAGTACAATAGCGGGGCCCACAGATACGCAGTATTTT.

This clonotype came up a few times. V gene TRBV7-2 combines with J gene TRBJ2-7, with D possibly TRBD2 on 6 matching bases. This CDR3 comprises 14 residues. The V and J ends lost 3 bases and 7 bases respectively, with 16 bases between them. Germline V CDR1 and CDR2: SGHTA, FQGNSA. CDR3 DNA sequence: TGTGCCAGCAGCTTTGGGACTCCTTACAATGAGCAGTACTTC. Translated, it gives CASSFGTPYNEQYF.

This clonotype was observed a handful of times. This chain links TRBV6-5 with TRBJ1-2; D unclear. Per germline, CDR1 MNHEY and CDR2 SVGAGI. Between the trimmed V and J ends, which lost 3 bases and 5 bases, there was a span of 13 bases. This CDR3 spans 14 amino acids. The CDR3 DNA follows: TGTGCCAGCAGTTATTCGAGGGTTTCTTATGGCTACACCTTC. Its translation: CASSYSRVSYGYTF.

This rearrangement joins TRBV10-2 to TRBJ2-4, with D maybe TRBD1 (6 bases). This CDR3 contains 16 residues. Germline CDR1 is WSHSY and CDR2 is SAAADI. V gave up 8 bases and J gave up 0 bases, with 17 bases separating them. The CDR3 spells CASVVAGALAKNIQYF. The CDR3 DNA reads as TGCGCCAGCGTCGTAGCAGGGGCCTTAGCCAAAAACATTCAGTACTTC.

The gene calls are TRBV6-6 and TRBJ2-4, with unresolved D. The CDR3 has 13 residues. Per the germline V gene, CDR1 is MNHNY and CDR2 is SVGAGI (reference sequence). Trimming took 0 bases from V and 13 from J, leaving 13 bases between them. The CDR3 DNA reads TGTGCCAGCAGTTACTCTCGGGTTGATGAGCAGTACTTC. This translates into CASSYSRVDEQYF.

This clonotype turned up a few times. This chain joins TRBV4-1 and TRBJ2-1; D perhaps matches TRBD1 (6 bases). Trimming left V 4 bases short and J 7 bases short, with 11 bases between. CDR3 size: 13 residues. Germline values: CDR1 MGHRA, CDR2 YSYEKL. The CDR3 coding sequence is TGCGCCAGCAGCCGACAGGATGGGAATGAGCAGTTCTTC. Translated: CASSRQDGNEQFF.

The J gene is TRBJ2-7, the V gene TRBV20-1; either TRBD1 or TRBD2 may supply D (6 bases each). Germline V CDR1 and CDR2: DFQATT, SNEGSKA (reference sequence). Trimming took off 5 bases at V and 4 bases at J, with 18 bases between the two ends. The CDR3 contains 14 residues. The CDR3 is CSAPPPGGGYEQYF. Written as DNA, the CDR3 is TGCAGTGCTCCCCCTCCTGGAGGGGGGTACGAGCAGTACTTC.

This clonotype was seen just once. This chain's CDR3 is CASSQDVPVGQETQFF. In DNA, the CDR3 is TGCGCCAGCAGCCAGGATGTACCGGTGGGGCAAGAGACCCAGTTCTTC. The chain links TRBV4-1 to TRBJ2-5; TRBD1 is a possible D gene (5 bases). The better agreement between TRBJ2-1 and the DNA end casts doubt on the J call. The CDR3 totals 16 residues. Germline assignment: CDR1 MGHRA and CDR2 YSYEKL.

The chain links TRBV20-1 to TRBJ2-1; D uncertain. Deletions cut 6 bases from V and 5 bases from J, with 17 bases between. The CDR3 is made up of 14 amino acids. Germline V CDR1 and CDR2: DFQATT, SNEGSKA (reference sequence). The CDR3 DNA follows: TGCAGTGCACCCAGAAGGTCGAATAACAATGAGCAGTTCTTC. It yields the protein CSAPRRSNNNEQFF.